A single sample gave rise to the 10 T cell receptor beta chains below, sequenced in a study of blood T cells in healthy people across ages. Combining a sample-barcoded 5' primer with a J-beta primer mix, a second PCR ran for roughly 7 to 12 cycles. From the 5' RACE reads, TCRdb called clonotypes with MiXCR, one entry per CDR3 protein. The sample consists of about 830,000 distinct CDR3 sequences, approximately 59% of them appearing once. The sequencing input was blood. The source is a man aged 30 to 45 in good health.

This clonotype was recorded at least ten times. V gene TRBV29-1 combines with J gene TRBJ1-5; 9 bases match TRBD1. V was pared by 7 bases and J by 0 bases, with 7 bases of the junction left unmatched. In germline, CDR1 is SQVTM, CDR2 ANQGSEA. This CDR3 spans 15 amino acids. The CDR3 sequence is CSGGTGKYSNQPQHF. The CDR3 region has the DNA TGCAGCGGCGGGACAGGGAAATATAGCAATCAGCCCCAGCATTTT.

As for this clonotype: One end of the junction does not line up with germline, which may come from a read error. The chain joins TRBV9 to TRBJ2-3, with a weak D call TRBD2 (6 bases). Germline loops: CDR1 SGDLS, CDR2 YYNGEE. This CDR3 is built from 14 residues. CDR3 amino acids: CASSPGGLTDSQYF. The CDR3 DNA follows: TGTGCCAGCAGCCCCGGGGGACTCACAGATTCGCAGTATTTT.

The table lists this clonotype with a count of one. The CDR3: CASSQQGEDNQPQHF. The CDR3 nucleotides are TGCGCCAGCAGCCAACAGGGTGAGGACAATCAGCCCCAGCATTTT. This rearrangement joins TRBV4-3 to TRBJ1-5; possible D gene TRBD1, 5 bases. The CDR3 totals 15 residues. Trimming stripped 2 bases from V and 3 bases from J, with 11 bases between. CDR1 is LGHNA and CDR2 is YSLEER in the germline V gene.

This clonotype has only a few counts. The gene calls are TRBV5-1 and TRBJ2-5; D remains ambiguous. Germline V gene sequence: CDR1 SGHRS, CDR2 YFSETQ. Deletions cut 1 base from V and 0 bases from J, with 7 bases between. The CDR3 runs 14 residues. Here the CDR3 reads CASSLLGYQETQYF. CDR3 DNA sequence: TGCGCCAGCAGCTTGCTGGGGTACCAAGAGACCCAGTACTTC.

The CDR3 loop is CASSYEEGTEAFF. CDR3 nucleotide sequence: TGTGCCAGCAGTTACGAGGAAGGCACTGAAGCTTTCTTT. The J gene is TRBJ1-1, the V gene TRBV6-5; D unresolved. CDR1 and CDR2 from the germline V gene are MNHEY and SVGAGI. V was shortened by 2 bases and J by 4 bases, with 8 bases between the two germline ends. This CDR3 region has 13 residues.

The chain combines TRBV27 with TRBJ2-7; 7 bases align to TRBD1. The closer fit of TRBJ2-5 to the DNA end suggests the J call may be wrong. Germline loops: CDR1 MNHEY, CDR2 SMNVEV (reference sequence). The CDR3 sequence is 16 residues long. The chain's CDR3 is CASSPGRRTGLETQYF. For the CDR3, the DNA is TGTGCCAGCAGCCCGGGTAGGAGGACAGGACTGGAGACCCAGTACTTC.

The chain recombines TRBV20-1 with TRBJ2-3; D uncertain. Trimming left V 3 bases short and J 9 bases short, with 7 bases between. Germline V lookup: CDR1 DFQATT, CDR2 SNEGSKA (reference sequence). The CDR3 runs 10 residues. CDR3 sequence (DNA): TGCAGTGCTAGTGACGTGACGCAGTATTTT. As protein: CSASDVTQYF.

V is TRBV10-3 and J is TRBJ2-1, with 10 nucleotides matching TRBD1. The CDR3 runs 18 residues. The germline gives CDR1 ENHRY, CDR2 SYGVKD. V was clipped by 3 bases and J by 0 bases; unmatched bases: 8. The CDR3: CAISDDRGLVGSYNEQFF. In DNA form, the CDR3 reads TGTGCCATCAGTGACGACAGGGGGCTGGTGGGCTCCTACAATGAGCAGTTCTTC.

This chain uses TRBV29-1 with TRBJ2-7, with D possibly called TRBD1 or TRBD2 (5 bases each). V gave up 4 bases and J gave up 7 bases, with 11 bases separating them. Germline-derived CDR1 and CDR2 are SQVTM and ANQGSEA. This CDR3 has 11 residues. CDR3 sequence: CSVGDEIEQYF. The CDR3 bases are TGCAGCGTTGGGGACGAAATAGAGCAGTACTTC.

This chain uses TRBV9 with TRBJ1-2; 8 bases agree with TRBD1. J gave up 7 bases and V 6 bases, and 14 bases lay outside the gene matches. CDR1 SGDLS and CDR2 YYNGEE come from the germline V gene. The CDR3 extends over 15 amino acids. DNA for the CDR3: TGTGCCAGCACCAGGGGACAGGAACTCTTAACTGGCTACACCTTC. It yields the protein CASTRGQELLTGYTF.